This T cell receptor beta chain appears in the sequencing data of a study of OX40 agonist ivuxolimab in advanced cancers. About the research overall: The dose-escalation group included hepatocellular carcinoma, melanoma, renal cell carcinoma and head and neck cancer. Participants, approximately 80% male, averaged approximately 60 years of age, ranging from about 23 to 80.

The method was immunoSEQ multiplex PCR; TCRdb's version includes in-frame clones alone and lacks a portion of them. The sample yields 53,000 or so clones, over 90% seen once. The CDR3 is made up of 14 amino acids. Germline V lookup: CDR1 SGDLS, CDR2 YYNGEE. V dropped 5 bases and J dropped 6 bases, with 14 bases sitting between them. This sequence originates from an adult with an advanced solid tumor such as melanoma, head and neck, liver or kidney cancer. V and J are TRBV9 and TRBJ1-4; D may be TRBD1 (5 bases). The source was CD4+ or CD8+ T cells sorted from blood, collected in a trial of the OX40 agonist ivuxolimab. In DNA form, the CDR3 reads TGTGCCAGCAGTTTCGGGACGGTAGATGAAAAACTGTTTTTT. Translated, it gives CASSFGTVDEKLFF.